This T cell receptor (beta chain) is from a study of cytomegalovirus exposure and HLA in healthy donors. Use of 60 Vbeta and 13 Jbeta primers characterized the PCR. Only in-frame clones appear in the TCRdb table, and some are missing; sequencing was by immunoSEQ multiplex PCR. Its clone listing holds tens of thousands of clones. Sequencing was done on a sample of PBMCs. This receptor was identified in a male donor in good health and CMV-seronegative.

The DNA of the CDR3 is TGTGCCAGCAGTAACAGGCGCTCTGGGGCCAACGTCCTGACTTTC. It codes for CASSNRRSGANVLTF. The J gene is TRBJ2-6, the V gene TRBV6-5; D possibly corresponds to TRBD1 (5 bases). The CDR3 runs 15 residues. Trimming stripped 5 bases from V and 0 bases from J, with 8 bases between. Germline V gene lookup returns CDR1 MNHEY and CDR2 SVGAGI.